The TCR beta chain described here comes from a study of blood T cell repertoires in COVID-19. Using immunoSEQ multiplex PCR, the repertoire was profiled, and TCRdb retains in-frame clones only, with some absent. The sample shows about 160,000 clones, about four fifths of them seen only once. Trimming at V came to 2 bases and at J to 7 bases, leaving 9 bases not matched to a gene. This CDR3 is built from 15 residues. From germline, CDR1 is MDHEN and CDR2 SYDVKM. This receptor was obtained from a woman in her fifties or sixties with COVID-19, enrolled during active disease. The genes are TRBV28 and TRBJ2-5; 8 bases are a match to TRBD1. The sequenced material came from peripheral blood. The CDR3 sequence: CASSLGQGASGTQYF. CDR3 DNA sequence: TGTGCCAGCAGTTTAGGGCAGGGGGCATCGGGGACCCAGTACTTC.